Listed below are T cell receptor beta chains from one sample, sequenced in a study of T cells after yellow fever vaccination. TCRdb used MiXCR to reprocess the 5' RACE reads, holding one entry per CDR3 protein. The table has some 300,000 distinct CDR3 sequences, around 4% seen once; the top ten hold about 25%. The sample was PBMCs, taken on the day of the yellow fever booster vaccination. The receptors were gathered from a man between 18 and 29 years old who received the YFV17D yellow fever vaccine. CDR3s include the opening cysteine and the closing phenylalanine or tryptophan. The order of the fields is D gene, clone size, J gene, V gene, CDR3 DNA, CDR3 protein. D genes are given only for firm matches. Clone size appears in some rows only: once, few, many, or a class for an expanded clone.

. many TRBJ2-5 TRBV18 TGTGCCAGCTCACCACGGCACCTACAAGAGACCCAGTACTTC CASSPRHLQETQYF
. many TRBJ2-2 TRBV28 TGTGCCAGCAGGCCGGGGGGCGGCGGGGAGCTGTTTTTT CASRPGGGGELFF
. many TRBJ2-5 TRBV7-2 TGTGCCAGCAGCTTAGGGCAGTCCGTCGAGACCCAGTACTTC CASSLGQSVETQYF
TRBD1 many TRBJ2-5 TRBV12-3/TRBV12-4 TGTGCCAGCAGGAGACAGGGGGCCGGGGAGACCCAGTACTTC CASRRQGAGETQYF
TRBD1 many TRBJ1-3 TRBV28 TGTGCCAGCAGGCCACAGGGGGCTAACTCTGGAAACACCATATATTTT CASRPQGANSGNTIYF
TRBD1 . TRBJ2-1 TRBV24-1 TGTGCCACCGGCAGACAGGGGAGCTCCTACAATGAGCAGTTCTTC CATGRQGSSYNEQFF
TRBD1 many TRBJ1-1 TRBV27 TGTGCCAGCAGCCTTTCCGGCAGGGGGTCGACTGAAGCTTTCTTT CASSLSGRGSTEAFF
. many TRBJ2-3 TRBV7-3 TGTGCCTGTAGCGACCAACAGAAAGATACGCAGTATTTT CACSDQQKDTQYF
TRBD2 many TRBJ2-1 TRBV5-1 TGCGCCAGCAGCTCCAGCGGGGGGGCCAATGAGCAGTTCTTC CASSSSGGANEQFF
. . TRBJ2-3 TRBV5-1 TGCGCCAGCAGCTGGCAGGGGAGGGCAGATACGCAGTATTTT CASSWQGRADTQYF
. many TRBJ2-7 TRBV20-1 TGCAGTGCTAGTAGAGGGGATGGTTTCTACGAGCAGTACTTC CSASRGDGFYEQYF
TRBD2 few TRBJ2-3 TRBV7-7 TGTGCTAGCAGCTTAGGTAGCGGGGTTTCAGATACGCAGTATTTT CASSLGSGVSDTQYF
. few TRBJ1-1 TRBV7-9 TGTGCCAGCAGCTTATTGTTGGGTCAGACTGAAGCTTTCTTT CASSLLLGQTEAFF
. many TRBJ2-2 TRBV15 TGTGCCACCAGCAGAGATCCACTTTCCGACACCGGGGAGCTGTTTTTT CATSRDPLSDTGELFF
. many TRBJ1-1 TRBV7-2 TGTGCCAGCAGCCCTCGGCAGGACGCCTATGAAGCTTTCTTT CASSPRQDAYEAFF
. many TRBJ1-6 TRBV29-1 TGCAGCGTTGGGGTCAGGGGACCAATTAATTCACCCCTCCACTTT CSVGVRGPINSPLHF
. few TRBJ2-3 TRBV7-6 TGTGCCAGCAGCCCATCCCCCTTATCTAGCACAGATACGCAGTATTTT CASSPSPLSSTDTQYF
. many TRBJ2-1 TRBV9 TGTGCCAGCAGCGTTTCCCCCACCAACAATGAGCAGTTCTTC CASSVSPTNNEQFF
. many TRBJ1-1 TRBV20-1 TGCAGTGCTAGAGCTAGGGACACTGAAGCTTTCTTT CSARARDTEAFF
TRBD1 . TRBJ2-5 TRBV5-1 TGCGCCAGCAGCTTGCAGGGGGCGGTGGAGACCCAGTACTTC CASSLQGAVETQYF
. many TRBJ2-7 TRBV6-2/TRBV6-3 TGTGCCAGCAGGTCGACAGGCTGGTTCTACGAGCAGTACTTC CASRSTGWFYEQYF
. many TRBJ1-1 TRBV5-4 TGTGCCAGCAGCTCGACAGCGAACACTGAAGCTTTCTTT CASSSTANTEAFF